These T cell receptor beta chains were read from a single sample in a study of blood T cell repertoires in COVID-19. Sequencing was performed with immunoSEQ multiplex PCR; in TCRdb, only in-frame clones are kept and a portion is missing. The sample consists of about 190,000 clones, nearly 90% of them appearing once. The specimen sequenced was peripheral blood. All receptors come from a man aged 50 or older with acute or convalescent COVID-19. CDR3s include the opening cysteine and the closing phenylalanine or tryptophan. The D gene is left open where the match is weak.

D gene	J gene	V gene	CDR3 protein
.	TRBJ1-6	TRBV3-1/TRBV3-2	CASSQATALGSSPLHF
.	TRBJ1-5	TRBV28	CASRSPNQPQHF
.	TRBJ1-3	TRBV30	CAWTPGPSGNTIYF
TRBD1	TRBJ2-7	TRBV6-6	CASRGQGSSYEQYF
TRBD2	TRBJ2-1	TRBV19	CASSMVASGRNEQFF
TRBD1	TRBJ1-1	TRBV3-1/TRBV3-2	CASSQECRTGATEAFF
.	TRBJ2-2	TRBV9	CASSVVGGLTGELFF
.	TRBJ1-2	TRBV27	CASSHWPRADGYTF
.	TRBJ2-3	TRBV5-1	CASSLAPGTTDTQYF
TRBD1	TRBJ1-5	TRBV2	CASSSGTGRNQPQHF
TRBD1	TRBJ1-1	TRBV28	CASSLPRQGAGRTEAFF
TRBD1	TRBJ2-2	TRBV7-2	CASSLAWTGGPGELFF